Presented here are 10 T cell receptor beta chains from one specimen sequenced in a study of identical twins. From the 5' RACE reads, TCRdb called clonotypes with MiXCR, one entry per CDR3 protein. The data contain around 690,000 distinct CDR3 sequences, less than 25% of them seen just once; the ten biggest clones take up around 4.5%. These records were also assigned to another study, of T cells expressing NK-cell markers.

The material sequenced was PBMCs. These receptors were obtained from a woman between 18 and 30 years old in good health.

The sample holds many counts of this clonotype. The chain links TRBV29-1 to TRBJ2-1; perhaps TRBD2 as D (6 bases). With 2 bases removed from V and 5 bases from J, the gap between germline ends came to 10 bases. Germline values: CDR1 SQVTM, CDR2 ANQGSEA. The CDR3 has 13 residues. The CDR3 DNA follows: TGCAGCGTTGAATTGGGCGGGGACAATGAGCAGTTCTTC. Translation: CSVELGGDNEQFF.

The rearrangement uses TRBV6-5 and TRBJ1-1; 8 bases map to TRBD1. Unmatched junction bases numbered 10, after V lost 4 bases and J lost 6 bases. The CDR3 has 15 residues. CDR1 is MNHEY and CDR2 is SVGAGI in the germline V gene. The CDR3 region has the DNA TGTGCCAGCAGTTCTAACCGGGACAGGAATCCTGAAGCTTTCTTT. Protein: CASSSNRDRNPEAFF.

The rearrangement joins TRBV20-1 to TRBJ1-4; 7 bases align to TRBD1. The CDR3 is made up of 16 amino acids. Per the germline V gene, CDR1 is DFQATT and CDR2 is SNEGSKA (reference sequence). Trimming cost V 2 bases and J 0 bases; bases outside gene matches: 6. The DNA for the CDR3 is TGCAGTGCTAGATCCGGGACAGTTGCAACTAATGAAAAACTGTTTTTT. This codes for CSARSGTVATNEKLFF.

This clonotype was detected a few times. The rearrangement joins TRBV10-3 to TRBJ2-5; 12 bases agree with TRBD1. The CDR3 loop spans 17 amino acids. V was pared by 10 bases and J by 4 bases, with 16 bases of the junction left unmatched. Germline CDR1 and CDR2: ENHRY and SYGVKD. The CDR3 spells CATSPGQGAARAETQYF. Here the CDR3 DNA reads TGTGCCACTTCTCCGGGACAGGGGGCTGCAAGGGCAGAGACCCAGTACTTC.

This clonotype has only a few counts. This rearrangement joins TRBV4-2 to TRBJ2-3, with D possibly matching TRBD2 (6 bases). CDR1 and CDR2 from the germline V gene are LGHNA and YNFKEQ. The CDR3 has 16 residues. V lost 5 bases, J lost 5 bases, and 20 bases lay in between. CDR3 sequence: CASSIGRGGAEDTQYF. CDR3 coding DNA: TGTGCCAGCAGCATTGGGAGAGGCGGGGCGGAAGATACGCAGTATTTT.

Notes on this clonotype: The junction does not match germline at one end; this may be a read error. The V and J genes are TRBV20-1 and TRBJ2-3, with TRBD2 matching over 12 bases. Per germline, CDR1 DFQATT and CDR2 SNEGSKA (reference sequence). This CDR3 has 17 amino acids. CDR3 region: CCARDLTSGGITDTQYF. In nucleotides, the CDR3 is TGCTGTGCTAGAGATCTTACTAGCGGGGGGATCACAGATACGCAGTATTTT.

The gene calls are TRBV20-1 and TRBJ2-7; D is uncertain. V dropped 5 bases and J dropped 5 bases, with 13 bases sitting between them. Germline V gives CDR1 DFQATT, CDR2 SNEGSKA (reference sequence). This CDR3 has 12 amino acids. This CDR3 is CSAAGPNNEQYF. CDR3 nucleotides: TGCAGTGCTGCCGGGCCCAATAACGAGCAGTACTTC.

This rearrangement joins TRBV7-2 to TRBJ2-7, with D possibly matching TRBD1 (6 bases). The CDR3 runs 14 residues. V gave up 7 bases and J gave up 5 bases, with 18 bases separating them. Per the germline V gene, CDR1 is SGHTA and CDR2 is FQGNSA. In DNA form, the CDR3 reads TGTGCCAGCACCTTCAGGGGTATAAGCAACGAGCAGTACTTC. Amino acid sequence: CASTFRGISNEQYF.

The V call is TRBV20-1, the J call TRBJ2-7, with 8 bases identical to TRBD1. The junction had 10 bases not matched to a gene; V was cut back by 6 bases and J by 3 bases. Germline CDR1 is DFQATT and CDR2 is SNEGSKA (reference sequence). The CDR3 loop spans 14 amino acids. CDR3 residues: CSAKLTGVRYEQYF. CDR3 DNA sequence: TGCAGTGCCAAATTGACAGGGGTACGCTACGAGCAGTACTTC.

This clonotype came up many times. The V gene is TRBV7-3, the J gene TRBJ2-3; TRBD1 aligns across 10 bases. This CDR3 region has 14 residues. Germline lookup yields CDR1 SGHTA and CDR2 FQGTGA. J gave up 5 bases and V 5 bases, and 4 bases lay outside the gene matches. CDR3 in DNA: TGTGCCAGCAGCACCGGGACAGGGGAAGATACGCAGTATTTT. Protein: CASSTGTGEDTQYF.